The source of this T cell receptor beta chain is a study of T cells in Graves' hyperthyroidism and ophthalmopathy. Study-level points and caveats: Stable hyperthyroidism and ophthalmopathy were separated using 13 V-J signatures.

The V end was cut by 6 bases, the J end by 1 base, with 18 bases between. The CDR3 sequence is 16 residues long. TCR beta CDR3 regions were amplified from RNA. Primed by the HTBI set, a first-round RT-PCR was run on the TCR CDR3. Each CDR3 protein is one row after TCRdb ran MiXCR on the multiplex PCR reads. The repertoire holds about 350,000 distinct CDR3 sequences, with more than 11% as singletons. This clonotype has ten or more counts. Its target is not known. Material: blood. The V call is TRBV12-3 or TRBV12-4, the J call TRBJ2-5; the D gene could be TRBD1 or TRBD2 (5 bases each). The receptor was derived from a woman aged 25-40 years with Graves' hyperthyroidism. The CDR3 coding sequence is TGTGCCAGCAGCCGAACCGTGGGACGGCCCCAAGAGACCCAGTACTTC. This gives the protein CASSRTVGRPQETQYF.